The following is a TCR beta chain sequence with its context. Germline V lookup: CDR1 SGHRS, CDR2 YFSETQ. CDR3 length equals 15 residues. Next came a second PCR, run for about 7 to 12 cycles, which used a sample-barcoded 5' primer along with a J-beta primer mix. TCRdb re-called the 5' RACE reads through MiXCR, storing one row per CDR3 protein. Counted here are approximately 820,000 distinct CDR3 sequences, roughly 44% occurring once; the ten biggest clones make up 15% to 25%. This entry belongs to a study of blood T cells in healthy people across ages. The chain employs TRBV5-1 and TRBJ2-4; 7 bases match TRBD1. Gene TRBJ2-7 matches the end of the DNA better, so the J call may be wrong. This receptor was taken from a man aged 60 to 75 in good health. The sample taken for sequencing was blood. The CDR3 nucleotides read TGCGCCAGCAGCTTTGGGACAGAGAGCTCCTACGAGCAGTACTTC. This sequence encodes CASSFGTESSYEQYF.